The 2 T cell receptor beta chains below were found in one sample sequenced in a study of blood T cell repertoires in COVID-19. Using immunoSEQ multiplex PCR, the repertoire was profiled, and TCRdb retains in-frame clones only, with some absent. The table lists 200,000 to 250,000 clones, 81% of them singletons. Material: peripheral blood. Receptors originate from a woman aged 80 or over with COVID-19, enrolled during active disease.

The gene calls are TRBV5-8 and TRBJ2-5, with TRBD1 matching over 10 bases. CDR1 is SGHTS and CDR2 is YDEGEE in the germline V gene. J gave up 5 bases and V 2 bases, and 9 bases lay outside the gene matches. This CDR3 has 16 amino acids. CDR3 DNA: TGTGCCAGCAGCTTATCCGGAGACAGGGGGCTCGAGACCCAGTACTTC. Translation gives CASSLSGDRGLETQYF.

The CDR3 bases are TGTGCCATCAGTGGGGGACAGGGTAAAGAGACCCAGTACTTC. As protein: CAISGGQGKETQYF. This chain connects TRBV10-3 to TRBJ2-5; 9 bases agree with TRBD1. CDR1 ENHRY and CDR2 SYGVKD come from the germline V gene. Germline trimming cut 4 bases from V and 3 bases from J; bases unmatched to any gene: 3. This CDR3 region has 14 residues.